This TCR beta chain emerged from a study of T cells in Graves' hyperthyroidism and ophthalmopathy. TCR beta CDR3 sequences were amplified from RNA transcripts. HTBI primers were the set used in a first-round RT-PCR of the TCR CDR3. Each CDR3 protein is one row after TCRdb ran MiXCR on the multiplex PCR reads. The sample has about 290,000 distinct CDR3 sequences; 15% to 20% are singletons. This CDR3 is built from 16 residues. The V gene end was trimmed by 1 base and the J gene end by 5 bases; junction bases not matched to a gene: 6. Germline V gene lookup returns CDR1 DFQATT and CDR2 SNEGSKA (reference sequence).

The origin of this receptor is a man aged 45-65 years with Graves' ophthalmopathy. The sample taken for sequencing was blood. The chain joins TRBV20-1 to TRBJ2-5, with 14 bases matching TRBD2. As DNA, the CDR3 is TGCAGTGCTAGAGGTGGGACTAGCGGGAGTCGGGAGACCCAGTACTTC. Translating it yields CSARGGTSGSRETQYF.